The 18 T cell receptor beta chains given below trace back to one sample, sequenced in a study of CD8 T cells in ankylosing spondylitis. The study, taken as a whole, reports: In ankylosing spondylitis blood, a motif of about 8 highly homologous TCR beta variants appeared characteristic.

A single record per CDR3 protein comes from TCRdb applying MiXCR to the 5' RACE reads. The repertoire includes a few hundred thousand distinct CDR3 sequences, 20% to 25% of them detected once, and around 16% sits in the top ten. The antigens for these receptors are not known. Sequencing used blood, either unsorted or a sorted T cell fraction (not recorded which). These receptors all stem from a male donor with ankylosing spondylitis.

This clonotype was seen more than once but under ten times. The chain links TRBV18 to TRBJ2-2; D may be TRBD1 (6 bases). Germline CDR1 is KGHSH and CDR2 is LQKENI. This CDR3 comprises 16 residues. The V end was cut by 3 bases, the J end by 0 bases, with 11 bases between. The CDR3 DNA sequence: TGTGCCAGCTCACCCAGGACAGACCCGAACACCGGGGAGCTGTTTTTT. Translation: CASSPRTDPNTGELFF.

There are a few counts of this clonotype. CDR3 loop: CASSGTSGRTDTQYF. The CDR3 DNA is TGTGCCAGCAGCGGGACTAGCGGGCGCACAGATACGCAGTATTTT. The J gene is TRBJ2-3, the V gene TRBV2; 12 nucleotides agree with TRBD2. The germline V gene has CDR1 SNHLY and CDR2 FYNNEI. After removal of 6 bases from V and 1 base from J, the junction contained 2 bases not matched to a gene. CDR3 length: 15 amino acids.

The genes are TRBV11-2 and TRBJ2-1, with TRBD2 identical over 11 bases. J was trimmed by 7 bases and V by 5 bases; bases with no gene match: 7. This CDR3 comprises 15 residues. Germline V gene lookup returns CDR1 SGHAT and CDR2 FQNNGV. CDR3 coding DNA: TGTGCCAGCAGCACATATAGCGGGAGGGCAAATGAGCAGTTCTTC. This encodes CASSTYSGRANEQFF.

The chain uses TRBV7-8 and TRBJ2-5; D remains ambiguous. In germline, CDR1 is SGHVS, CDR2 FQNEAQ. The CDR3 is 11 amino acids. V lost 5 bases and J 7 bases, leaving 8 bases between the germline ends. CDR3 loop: CASSNARTQYF. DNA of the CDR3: TGTGCCAGCAGCAACGCGCGGACCCAGTACTTC.

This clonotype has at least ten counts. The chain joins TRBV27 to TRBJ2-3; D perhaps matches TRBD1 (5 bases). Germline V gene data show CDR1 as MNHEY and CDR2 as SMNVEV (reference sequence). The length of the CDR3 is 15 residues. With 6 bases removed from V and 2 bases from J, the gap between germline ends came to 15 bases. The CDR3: CASSPRQIFTDTQYF. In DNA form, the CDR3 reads TGTGCCAGCAGCCCGAGACAGATTTTCACAGATACGCAGTATTTT.

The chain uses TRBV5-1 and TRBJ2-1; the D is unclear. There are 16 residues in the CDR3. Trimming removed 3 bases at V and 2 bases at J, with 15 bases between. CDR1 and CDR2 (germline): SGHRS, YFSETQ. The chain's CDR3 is CASSSRGARPYNEQFF. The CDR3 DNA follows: TGCGCCAGCAGCTCCCGAGGTGCGAGGCCCTACAATGAGCAGTTCTTC.

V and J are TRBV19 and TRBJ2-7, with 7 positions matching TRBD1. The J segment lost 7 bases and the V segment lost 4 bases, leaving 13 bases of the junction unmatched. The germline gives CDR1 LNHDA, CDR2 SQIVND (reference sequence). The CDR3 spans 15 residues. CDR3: CASSTPDRFAREQYF. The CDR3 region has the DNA TGTGCCAGTAGTACCCCGGACAGGTTTGCGCGGGAGCAGTACTTC.

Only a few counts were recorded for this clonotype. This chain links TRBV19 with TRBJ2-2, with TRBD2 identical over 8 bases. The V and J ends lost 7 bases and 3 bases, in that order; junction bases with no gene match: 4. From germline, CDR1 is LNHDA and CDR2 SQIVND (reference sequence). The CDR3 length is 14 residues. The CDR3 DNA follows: TGTGCCAGTACCGGGAGGGCCTACACCGGGGAGCTGTTTTTT. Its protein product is CASTGRAYTGELFF. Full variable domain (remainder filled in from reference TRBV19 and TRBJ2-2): DGGITQSPKYLFRKEGQNVTLSCEQNLNHDAMYWYRQDPGQGLRLIYYSQIVNDFQKGDIAEGYSVSREKKESFPLTVTSAQKNPTAFYLCASTGRAYTGELFFGEGSRLTVL.

The CDR3 nucleotides are TGCGCCAGCGGTATTAATGAGCAGTTCTTC. Amino acids: CASGINEQFF. The chain has TRBV4-1 and TRBJ2-1; D remains unclear. V gave up 8 bases and J gave up 7 bases, with 6 bases separating them. Germline CDR1 and CDR2: MGHRA and YSYEKL. This CDR3 has 10 residues.

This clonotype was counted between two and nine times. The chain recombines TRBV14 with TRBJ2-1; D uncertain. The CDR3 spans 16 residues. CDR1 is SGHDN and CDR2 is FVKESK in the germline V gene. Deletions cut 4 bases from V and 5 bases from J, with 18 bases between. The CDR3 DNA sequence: TGTGCCAGCAGCCCTCTGTCAGTGGTGGCCCACAATGAGCAGTTCTTC. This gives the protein CASSPLSVVAHNEQFF. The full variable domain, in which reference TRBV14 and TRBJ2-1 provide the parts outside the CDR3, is EAGVTQFPSHSVIEKGQTVTLRCDPISGHDNLYWYRRVMGKEIKFLLHFVKESKQDESGMPNNRFLAERTGGTYSTLKVQPAELEDSGVYFCASSPLSVVAHNEQFFGPGTRLTVL.

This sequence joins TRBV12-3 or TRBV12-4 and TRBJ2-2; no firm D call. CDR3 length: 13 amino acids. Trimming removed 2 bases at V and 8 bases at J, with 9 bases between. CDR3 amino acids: CASSLSQPGELFF. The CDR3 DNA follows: TGTGCCAGCAGTTTATCACAACCAGGGGAGCTGTTTTTT.

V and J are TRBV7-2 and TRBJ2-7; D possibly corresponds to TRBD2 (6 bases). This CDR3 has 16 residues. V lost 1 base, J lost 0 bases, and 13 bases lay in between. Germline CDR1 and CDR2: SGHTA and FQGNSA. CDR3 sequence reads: CASSLGRGFSSYEQYF. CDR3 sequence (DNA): TGTGCCAGCAGCTTAGGGCGGGGTTTCAGCTCCTACGAGCAGTACTTC.

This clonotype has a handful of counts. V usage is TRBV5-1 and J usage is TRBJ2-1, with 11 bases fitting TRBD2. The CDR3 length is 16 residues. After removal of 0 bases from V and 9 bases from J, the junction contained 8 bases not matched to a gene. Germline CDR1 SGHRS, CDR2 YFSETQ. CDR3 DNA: TGCGCCAGCAGCTTGGCGGTAGCGGGAGGGCCCGGTGAGCAGTTCTTC. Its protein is CASSLAVAGGPGEQFF.

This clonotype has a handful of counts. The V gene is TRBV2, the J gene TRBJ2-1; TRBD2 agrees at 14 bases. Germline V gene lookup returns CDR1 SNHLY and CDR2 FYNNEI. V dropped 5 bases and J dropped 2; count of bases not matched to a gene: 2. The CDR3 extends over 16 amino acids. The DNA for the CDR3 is TGTGCCAGCAGTCGACTAGCGGGAGGGCCCTACAATGAGCAGTTCTTC. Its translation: CASSRLAGGPYNEQFF.

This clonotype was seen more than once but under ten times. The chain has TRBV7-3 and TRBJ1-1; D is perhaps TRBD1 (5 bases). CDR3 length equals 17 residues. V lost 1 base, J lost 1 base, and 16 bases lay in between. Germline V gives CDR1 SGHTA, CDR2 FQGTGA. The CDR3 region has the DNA TGTGCCAGCAGCTTAAATGGCGGGGGTTGGGGGAACACTGAAGCTTTCTTT. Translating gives CASSLNGGGWGNTEAFF.

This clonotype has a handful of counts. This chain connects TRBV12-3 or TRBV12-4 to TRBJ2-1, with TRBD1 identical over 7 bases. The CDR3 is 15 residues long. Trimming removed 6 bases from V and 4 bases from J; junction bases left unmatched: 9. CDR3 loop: CASRPTGSRYNEQFF. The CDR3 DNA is TGTGCCAGCAGACCGACAGGGTCCCGGTACAATGAGCAGTTCTTC.

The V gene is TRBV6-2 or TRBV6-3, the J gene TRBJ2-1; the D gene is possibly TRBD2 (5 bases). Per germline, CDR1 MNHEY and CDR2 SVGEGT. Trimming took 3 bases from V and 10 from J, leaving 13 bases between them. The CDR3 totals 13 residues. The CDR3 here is CASSYRAEGEQFF. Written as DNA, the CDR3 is TGTGCCAGCAGTTATCGAGCGGAAGGGGAGCAGTTCTTC.

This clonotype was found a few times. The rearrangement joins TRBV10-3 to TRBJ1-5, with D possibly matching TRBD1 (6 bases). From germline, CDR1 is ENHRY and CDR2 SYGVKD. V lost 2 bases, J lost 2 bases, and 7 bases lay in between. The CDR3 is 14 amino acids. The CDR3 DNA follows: TGTGCCATCAGTGAGGCAGGGGGCAATCAGCCCCAGCATTTT. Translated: CAISEAGGNQPQHF.